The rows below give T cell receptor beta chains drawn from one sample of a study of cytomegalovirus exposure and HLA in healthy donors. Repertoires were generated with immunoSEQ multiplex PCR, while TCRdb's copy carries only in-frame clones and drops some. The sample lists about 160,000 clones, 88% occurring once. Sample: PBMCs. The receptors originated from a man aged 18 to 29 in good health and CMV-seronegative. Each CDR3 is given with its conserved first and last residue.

CASSTGTGMIGGYTF,TRBV28
CASGLARGGSSYNEQFF,TRBV12-5
CASSPELATGELFF,TRBV6-5
CASSFGYNEQFF,TRBV11-2
CASSLSSDSVYGYTF,TRBV11-2
CASSLAISDSRRGYTF,TRBV5-1
CASGLVGGSNTGELFF,TRBV12-5
CASSLRGGGILYGYTF,TRBV11-2
CASSEVRGNEAFF,TRBV6-1
CASTKRQYNEQFF,TRBV28
CASSPAGGYEQYF,TRBV28
CASSLDQRGIYTF,TRBV28
CASSLRSRVNSNSPLHF,TRBV28
CASSPEDRGQDQPQHF,TRBV28
CASSYSALAGAGELFF,TRBV6-5
CASSPVLAGGSPHEQFF,TRBV5-1
CASYESSGPYNEQFF,TRBV5-1
CASSPKTGSVEAFF,TRBV28
CASRYAGTGALTAGYTF,TRBV4-1
CASSPDRVQETQYF,TRBV18
CASSLEGSGRSEQYF,TRBV11-1
CASSPFVGTPGYEQYF,TRBV7-9
CASSERRLAMWTDTQYF,TRBV2
CASSQRQANTGELFF,TRBV4-2
CASSGGEANQPQHF,TRBV5-1
CASSAGDRENTEAFF,TRBV5-1
CASSQEGQNYGYTF,TRBV4-2
CASSPQGAGDGYTF,TRBV4-1
CASSSTTAGRGTKNIQYF,TRBV11-3
CASSQEQGFSYEQYF,TRBV18
CASSPRRQGVEPLHF,TRBV5-1
CASILGDKANTEAFF,TRBV19
CASSRGYRTDTQYF,TRBV27
CASSLVRLAAYDWGDEQFF,TRBV11-1
CASRESAGAHNEQFF,TRBV7-8
CASTTDRENTEAFF,TRBV6-5
CASSFRTGGYEQFF,TRBV27
CASSQDWEGNTEAFF,TRBV4-3
CASSERTGGVYEQFF,TRBV10-1
CAWNRDDQPQHF,TRBV30
CASRVGQGFNEQFF,TRBV6-6
CASSQDGGRGVWSGANVLTF,TRBV4-3
CASSLTGYPTLHF,TRBV28
CASSLERAGGQFF,TRBV7-9
CASSQSVATADEQYF,TRBV23-1
CASSLGGSSNTGELFF,TRBV28
CASSFGRTATNEKLFF,TRBV13
CAMASGGRANEQFF,TRBV10-3
CASSIAGLNQPQHF,TRBV19
CAWTDRGLYGYTF,TRBV30
CATRSGTGHYGYTF,TRBV6-1
CASSFPSGTSGSSYNEQFF,TRBV28
CASSQGTGAGELFF,TRBV4-2
CASSLGGTTTPGEQFF,TRBV5-4
CASSTFGIQYF,TRBV19